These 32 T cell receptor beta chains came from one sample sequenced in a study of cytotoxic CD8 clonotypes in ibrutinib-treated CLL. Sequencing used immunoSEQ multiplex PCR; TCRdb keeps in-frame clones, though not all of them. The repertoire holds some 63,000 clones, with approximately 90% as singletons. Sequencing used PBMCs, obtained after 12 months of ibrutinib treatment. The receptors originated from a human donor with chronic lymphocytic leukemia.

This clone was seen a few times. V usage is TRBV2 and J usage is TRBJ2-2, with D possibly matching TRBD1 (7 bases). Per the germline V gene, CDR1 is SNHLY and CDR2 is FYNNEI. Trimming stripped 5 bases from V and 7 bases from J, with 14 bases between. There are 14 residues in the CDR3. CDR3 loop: CASSPRGRGGELFF. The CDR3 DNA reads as TGTGCCAGCAGTCCTAGGGGGCGGGGCGGGGAGCTGTTTTTT.

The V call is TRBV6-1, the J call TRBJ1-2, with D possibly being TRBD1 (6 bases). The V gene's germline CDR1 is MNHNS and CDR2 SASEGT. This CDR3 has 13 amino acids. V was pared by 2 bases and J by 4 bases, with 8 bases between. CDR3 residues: CASSETGPYGYTF. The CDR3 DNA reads TGTGCCAGCAGTGAAACAGGGCCCTATGGCTACACCTTC.

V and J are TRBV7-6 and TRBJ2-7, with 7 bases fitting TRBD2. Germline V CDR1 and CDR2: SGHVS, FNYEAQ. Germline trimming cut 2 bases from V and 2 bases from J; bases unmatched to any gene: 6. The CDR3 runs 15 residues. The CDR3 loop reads CASSLYGGSTYEQYF. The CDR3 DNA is TGTGCCAGCAGCTTATATGGCGGGAGTACCTACGAGCAGTACTTC.

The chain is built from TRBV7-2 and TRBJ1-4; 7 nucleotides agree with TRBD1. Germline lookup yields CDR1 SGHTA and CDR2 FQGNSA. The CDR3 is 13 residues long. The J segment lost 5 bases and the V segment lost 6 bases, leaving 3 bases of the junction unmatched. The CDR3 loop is CASRAGQNEKLFF. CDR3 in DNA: TGTGCCAGCAGAGCGGGACAGAATGAAAAACTGTTTTTT.

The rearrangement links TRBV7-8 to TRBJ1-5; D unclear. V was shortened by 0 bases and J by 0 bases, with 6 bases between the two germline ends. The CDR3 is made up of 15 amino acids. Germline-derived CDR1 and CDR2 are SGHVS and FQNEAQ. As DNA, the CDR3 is TGTGCCAGCAGCTTAGCGGCAGATAGCAATCAGCCCCAGCATTTT. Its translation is CASSLAADSNQPQHF.

CDR3 amino acids: CASSGTPGGRGPEQFF. As DNA, the CDR3 is TGTGCCAGCAGTGGGACCCCGGGAGGCAGGGGGCCTGAGCAGTTCTTC. The V gene is TRBV6-1, the J gene TRBJ2-1, with D possibly matching TRBD1 (8 bases). This CDR3 region has 16 residues. V was trimmed by 4 bases and J by 9 bases, leaving 22 bases between them. The germline V gene encodes CDR1 MNHNS and CDR2 SASEGT.

The CDR3 DNA reads as TGTGCCAGCAGTTCCCCGGCACGTCTGAGGGAGACCCAGTACTTC. This sequence encodes CASSSPARLRETQYF. The genes are TRBV7-9 and TRBJ2-5, with D unclear. The CDR3 extends over 15 amino acids. The V and J ends lost 6 bases and 5 bases respectively, with 19 bases between them. The germline gives CDR1 SEHNR, CDR2 FQNEAQ (reference sequence).

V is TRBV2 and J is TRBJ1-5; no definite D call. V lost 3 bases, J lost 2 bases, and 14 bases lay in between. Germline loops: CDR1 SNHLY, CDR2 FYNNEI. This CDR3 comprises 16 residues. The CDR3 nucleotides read TGTGCCAGCAGTGAGGGTGAGGGCCGGGGCAATCAGCCCCAGCATTTT. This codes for CASSEGEGRGNQPQHF.

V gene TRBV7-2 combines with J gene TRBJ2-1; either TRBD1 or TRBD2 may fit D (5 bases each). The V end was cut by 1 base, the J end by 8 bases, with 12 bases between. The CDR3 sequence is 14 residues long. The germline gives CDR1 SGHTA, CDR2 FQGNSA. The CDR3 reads CASSLESVGDEQFF. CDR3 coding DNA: TGTGCCAGCAGCTTAGAGTCCGTGGGGGATGAGCAGTTCTTC. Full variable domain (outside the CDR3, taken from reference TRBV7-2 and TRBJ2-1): GAGVSQSPSNKVTEKGKDVELRCDPISGHTALYWYRQSLGQGLEFLIYFQGNSAPDKSGLPSDRFSAERTGGSVSTLTIQRTQQEDSAVYLCASSLESVGDEQFFGPGTRLTVL.

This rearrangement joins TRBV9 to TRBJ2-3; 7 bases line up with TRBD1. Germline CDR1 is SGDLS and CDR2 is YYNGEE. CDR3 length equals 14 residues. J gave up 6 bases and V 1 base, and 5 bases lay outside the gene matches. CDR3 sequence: CASSVRQGWDTQYF. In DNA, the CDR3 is TGTGCCAGCAGCGTAAGACAGGGTTGGGATACGCAGTATTTT. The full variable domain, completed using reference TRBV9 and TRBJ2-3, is DSGVTQTPKHLITATGQRVTLRCSPRSGDLSVYWYQQSLDQGLQFLIQYYNGEERAKGNILERFSAQQFPDLHSELNLSSLELGDSALYFCASSVRQGWDTQYFGPGTRLTVL.

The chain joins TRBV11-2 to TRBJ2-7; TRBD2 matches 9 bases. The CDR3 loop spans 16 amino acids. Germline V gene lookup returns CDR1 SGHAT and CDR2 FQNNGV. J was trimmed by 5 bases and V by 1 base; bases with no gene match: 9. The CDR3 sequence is CASSLGYLAGTNEQYF. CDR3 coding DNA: TGTGCCAGCAGCTTAGGGTACCTAGCGGGGACCAACGAGCAGTACTTC.

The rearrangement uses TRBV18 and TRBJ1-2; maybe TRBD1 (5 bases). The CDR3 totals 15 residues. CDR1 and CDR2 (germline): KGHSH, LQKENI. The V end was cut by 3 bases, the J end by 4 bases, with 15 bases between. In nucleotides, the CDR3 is TGTGCCAGCTCACCCGGAGGGGCAGCCACCTATGGCTACACCTTC. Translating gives CASSPGGAATYGYTF.

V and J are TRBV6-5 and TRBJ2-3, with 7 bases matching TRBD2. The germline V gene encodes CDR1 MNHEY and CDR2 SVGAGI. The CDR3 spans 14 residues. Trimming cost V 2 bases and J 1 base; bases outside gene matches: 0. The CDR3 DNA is TGTGCCAGCAGTTACGGGGGGGGCACAGATACGCAGTATTTT. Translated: CASSYGGGTDTQYF.

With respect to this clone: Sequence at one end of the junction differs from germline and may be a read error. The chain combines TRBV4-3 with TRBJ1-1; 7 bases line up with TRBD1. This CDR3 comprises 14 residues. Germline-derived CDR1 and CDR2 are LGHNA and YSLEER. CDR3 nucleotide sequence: TGCGCCAGCAGCTTGCAGACAGGGAACCCTGAAGCTTTCTTT. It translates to CASSLQTGNPEAFF.

This CDR3 reads CASGLRTVTDTQYF. The CDR3 DNA follows: TGTGCTAGTGGTCTAAGGACAGTGACAGATACGCAGTATTTT. The chain employs TRBV12-5 and TRBJ2-3; the D gene is possibly TRBD1 (6 bases). V was shortened by 5 bases and J by 3 bases, with 12 bases between the two germline ends. The CDR3 is 14 residues long. The germline V gene has CDR1 LGHNT and CDR2 FRNRAP.

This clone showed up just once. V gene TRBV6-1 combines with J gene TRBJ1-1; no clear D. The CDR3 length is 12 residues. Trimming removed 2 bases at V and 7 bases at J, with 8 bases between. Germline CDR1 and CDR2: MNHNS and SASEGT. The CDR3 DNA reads TGTGCCAGCAGTGAACTCAGAATTGAAGCTTTCTTT. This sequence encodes CASSELRIEAFF.

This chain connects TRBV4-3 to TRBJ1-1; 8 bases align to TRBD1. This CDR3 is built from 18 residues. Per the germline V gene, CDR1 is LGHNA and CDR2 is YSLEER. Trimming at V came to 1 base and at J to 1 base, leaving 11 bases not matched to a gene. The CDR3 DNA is TGCGCCAGCAGCCAAGTACCCTCTAGGACAGGGACGAACACTGAAGCTTTCTTT. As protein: CASSQVPSRTGTNTEAFF.

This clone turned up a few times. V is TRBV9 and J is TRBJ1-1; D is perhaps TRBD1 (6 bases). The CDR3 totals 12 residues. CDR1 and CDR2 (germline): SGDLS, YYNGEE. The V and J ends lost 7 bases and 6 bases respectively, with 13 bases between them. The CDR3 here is CASQGPAPEAFF. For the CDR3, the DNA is TGTGCCAGCCAGGGGCCAGCACCTGAAGCTTTCTTT.

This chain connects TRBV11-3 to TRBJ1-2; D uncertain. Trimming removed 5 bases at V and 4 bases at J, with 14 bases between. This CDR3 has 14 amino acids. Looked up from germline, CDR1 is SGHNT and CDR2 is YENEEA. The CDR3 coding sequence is TGTGCCAGCAGCCAGCGGACGGGAGCCTATGGCTACACCTTC. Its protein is CASSQRTGAYGYTF.

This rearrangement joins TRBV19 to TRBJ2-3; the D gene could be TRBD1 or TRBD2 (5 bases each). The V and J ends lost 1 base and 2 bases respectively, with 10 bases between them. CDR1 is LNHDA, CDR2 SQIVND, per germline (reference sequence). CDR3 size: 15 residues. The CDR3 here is CASSIGGTDTDTQYF. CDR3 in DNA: TGTGCCAGTAGTATAGGGGGGACGGACACAGATACGCAGTATTTT.

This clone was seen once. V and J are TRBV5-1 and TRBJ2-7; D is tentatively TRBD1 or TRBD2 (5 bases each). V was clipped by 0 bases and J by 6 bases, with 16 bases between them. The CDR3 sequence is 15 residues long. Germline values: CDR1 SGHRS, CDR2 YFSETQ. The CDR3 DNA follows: TGCGCCAGCAGCTTGGGGTGGGGGAGTCTTTCCGAGCAGTACTTC. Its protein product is CASSLGWGSLSEQYF.

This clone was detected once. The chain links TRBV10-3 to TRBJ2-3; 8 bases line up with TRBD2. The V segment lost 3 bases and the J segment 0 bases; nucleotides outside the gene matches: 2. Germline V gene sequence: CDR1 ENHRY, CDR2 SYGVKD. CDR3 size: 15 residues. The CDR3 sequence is CAISESGSSTDTQYF. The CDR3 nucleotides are TGTGCCATCAGTGAAAGCGGGAGTAGCACAGATACGCAGTATTTT.

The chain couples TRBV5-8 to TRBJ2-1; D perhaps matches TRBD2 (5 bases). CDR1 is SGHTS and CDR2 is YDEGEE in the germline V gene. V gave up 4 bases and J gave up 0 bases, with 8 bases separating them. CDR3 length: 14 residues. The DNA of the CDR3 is TGTGCCAGCAGCCGTGGGAGCTCCTACAATGAGCAGTTCTTC. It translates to CASSRGSSYNEQFF.

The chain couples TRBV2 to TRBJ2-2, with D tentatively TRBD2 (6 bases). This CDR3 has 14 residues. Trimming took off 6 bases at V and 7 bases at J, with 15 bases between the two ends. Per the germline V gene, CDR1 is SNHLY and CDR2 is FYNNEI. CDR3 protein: CASRALADGGELFF. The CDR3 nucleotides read TGTGCCAGCAGGGCACTAGCTGACGGCGGGGAGCTGTTTTTT.

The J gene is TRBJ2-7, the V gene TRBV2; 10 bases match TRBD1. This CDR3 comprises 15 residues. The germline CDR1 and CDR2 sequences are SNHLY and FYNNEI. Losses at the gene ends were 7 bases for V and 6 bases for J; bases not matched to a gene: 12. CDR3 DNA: TGTGCCAGCACCCCCCTCGGGGGACAGGGGTTCGAGCAGTACTTC. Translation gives CASTPLGGQGFEQYF. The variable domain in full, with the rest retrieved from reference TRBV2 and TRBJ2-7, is EPEVTQTPSHQVTQMGQEVILRCVPISNHLYFYWYRQILGQKVEFLVSFYNNEISEKSEIFDDQFSVERPDGSNFTLKIRSTKLEDSAMYFCASTPLGGQGFEQYFGPGTRLTVT.

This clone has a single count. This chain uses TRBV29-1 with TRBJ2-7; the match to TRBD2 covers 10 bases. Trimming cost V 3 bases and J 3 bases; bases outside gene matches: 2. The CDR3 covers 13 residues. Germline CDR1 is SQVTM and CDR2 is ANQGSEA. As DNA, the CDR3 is TGCAGCGTTGAGGCTAGCGGGAGCTACGAGCAGTACTTC. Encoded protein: CSVEASGSYEQYF.

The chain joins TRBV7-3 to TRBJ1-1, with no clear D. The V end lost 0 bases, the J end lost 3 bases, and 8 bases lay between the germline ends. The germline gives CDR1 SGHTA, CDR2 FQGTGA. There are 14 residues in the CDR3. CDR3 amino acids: CASSLTGGYTEAFF. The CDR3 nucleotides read TGTGCCAGCAGCTTAACCGGAGGGTACACTGAAGCTTTCTTT. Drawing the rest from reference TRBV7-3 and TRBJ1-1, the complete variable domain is GAGVSQTPSNKVTEKGKYVELRCDPISGHTALYWYRQSLGQGPEFLIYFQGTGAADDSGLPNDRFFAVRPEGSVSTLKIQRTERGDSAVYLCASSLTGGYTEAFFGQGTRLTVV.

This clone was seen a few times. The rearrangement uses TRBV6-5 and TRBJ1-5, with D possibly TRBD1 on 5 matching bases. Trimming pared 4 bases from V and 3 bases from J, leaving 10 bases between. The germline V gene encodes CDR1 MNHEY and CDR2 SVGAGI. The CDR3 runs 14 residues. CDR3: CASSSQGNNQPQHF. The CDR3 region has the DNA TGTGCCAGCAGTTCCCAGGGAAACAATCAGCCCCAGCATTTT.

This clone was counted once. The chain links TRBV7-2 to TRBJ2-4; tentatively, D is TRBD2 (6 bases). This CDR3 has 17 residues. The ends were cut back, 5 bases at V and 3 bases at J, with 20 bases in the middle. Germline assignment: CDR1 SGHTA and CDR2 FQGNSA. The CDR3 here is CASSLTISGGVKNIQYF. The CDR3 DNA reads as TGTGCCAGCAGCCTCACCATCAGCGGAGGGGTCAAAAACATTCAGTACTTC. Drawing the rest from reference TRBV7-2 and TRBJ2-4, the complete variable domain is GAGVSQSPSNKVTEKGKDVELRCDPISGHTALYWYRQSLGQGLEFLIYFQGNSAPDKSGLPSDRFSAERTGGSVSTLTIQRTQQEDSAVYLCASSLTISGGVKNIQYFGAGTRLSVL.

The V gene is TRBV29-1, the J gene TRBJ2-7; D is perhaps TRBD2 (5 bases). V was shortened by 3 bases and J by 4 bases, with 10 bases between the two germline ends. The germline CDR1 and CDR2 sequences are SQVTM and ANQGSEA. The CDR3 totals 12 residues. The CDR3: CSVDGGNYEQYF. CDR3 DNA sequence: TGCAGCGTTGACGGAGGAAATTACGAGCAGTACTTC.

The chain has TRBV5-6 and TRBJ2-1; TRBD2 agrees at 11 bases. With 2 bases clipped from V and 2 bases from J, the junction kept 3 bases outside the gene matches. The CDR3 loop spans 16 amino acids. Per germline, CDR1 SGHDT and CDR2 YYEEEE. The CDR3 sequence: CASSFQLAGAYNEQFF. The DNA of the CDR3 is TGTGCCAGCAGCTTTCAACTAGCGGGGGCCTACAATGAGCAGTTCTTC.

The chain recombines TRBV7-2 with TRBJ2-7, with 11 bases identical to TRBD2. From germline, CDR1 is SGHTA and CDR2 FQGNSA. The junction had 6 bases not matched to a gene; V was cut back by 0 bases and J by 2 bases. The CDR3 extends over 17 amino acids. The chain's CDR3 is CASSLAVGLAAAYEQYF. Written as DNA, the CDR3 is TGTGCCAGCAGCTTAGCAGTGGGACTAGCGGCGGCCTACGAGCAGTACTTC.